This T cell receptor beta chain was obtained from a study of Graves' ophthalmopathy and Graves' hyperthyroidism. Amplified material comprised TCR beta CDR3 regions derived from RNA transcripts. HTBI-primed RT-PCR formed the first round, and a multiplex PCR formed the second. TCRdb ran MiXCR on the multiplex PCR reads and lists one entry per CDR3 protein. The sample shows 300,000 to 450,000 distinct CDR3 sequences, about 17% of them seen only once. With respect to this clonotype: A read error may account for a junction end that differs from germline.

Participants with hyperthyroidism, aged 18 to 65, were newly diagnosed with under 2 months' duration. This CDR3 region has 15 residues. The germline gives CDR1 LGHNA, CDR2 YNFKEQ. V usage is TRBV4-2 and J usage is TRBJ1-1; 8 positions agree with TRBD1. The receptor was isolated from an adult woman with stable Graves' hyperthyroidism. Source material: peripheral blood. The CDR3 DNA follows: TGTGCCAGCAGTCGCGGACAGGGACTGAACACTGAAACTTTCTTT. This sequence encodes CASSRGQGLNTETFF.